The T cell receptor (beta chain) under discussion was sequenced for a study of tumor-infiltrating lymphocytes in localized non-small cell lung cancer. This clone was recorded a few times. What it binds is unknown. Some clones are missing from TCRdb's copy, which holds only in-frame ones; the method was immunoSEQ multiplex PCR. The data hold a few thousand clones, with approximately 65% observed a single time. The CDR3 totals 16 residues. V dropped 5 bases and J dropped 2 bases, with 17 bases sitting between them. CDR1 SEHNR and CDR2 FQNEAQ come from the germline V gene (reference sequence). Findings and limits, study-wide: TCRbeta sequencing showed higher T cell infiltration in tumors than uninvolved lung. Each assay used a separate piece of the same tissue.

This chain links TRBV7-9 with TRBJ2-3, with D possibly TRBD2 on 6 matching bases. The clonotype originates from a human donor with non-small cell lung cancer. The specimen sequenced was uninvolved lung tissue not adjacent to the tumor. CDR3 sequence reads: CASSLSGLLLTDTQYF. DNA for the CDR3: TGTGCCAGCAGCCTATCGGGACTCCTCCTCACAGATACGCAGTATTTT.